This TCR beta chain was sequenced during a study of blood T cell repertoires in COVID-19 (dated by TCRdb to between 2020 and 2021). For the study in its entirety: Collaborator samples came from the United States, Italy and Spain and covered acute and convalescent phases of COVID-19. The prospective study material was composed of cDNA or gDNA derived from T cells, B-cell-depleted T cells, or PBMCs. The dataset comprised deeply sampled blood TCRbeta repertoires from subjects exposed to, actively infected with, or recovered from COVID-19. The repertoires were released in a freely available public database intended as a resource for research on the immune response to SARS-CoV-2. Samples came from the ongoing ImmuneRACE study (first 160 participants) plus 1,254 subjects from 6 global collaborators. A de-identified subject ID, COVID-19 status, age in years and sex were almost always included in the sample metadata. Where available, HLA class I and class II types were obtained from metadata supplied by the sample provider rather than from assay-based typing. On the study overall, not on this receptor specifically: The amount of clinical and demographic metadata varied by source and participant and was provided uncurated.

Enrolling through a virtual design, the prospective study's participants ranged in age from roughly 18 to 100 years and lived across approximately 25 United States geographic areas. To assign participants to cohorts, the prospective study relied on clinical history that participants themselves reported in a screening survey and a study questionnaire. Recovered participants in ImmuneRACE Cohort 3 were defined by two consecutive negative NP/OP PCR tests, clearance by a healthcare professional, or resolution of symptoms. In the prospective study, whole blood, serum and a nasopharyngeal or oropharyngeal swab were collected from each participant by mobile phlebotomists. Over a roughly 2-month period, participants in the prospective study had the option of providing additional blood draws and questionnaires. Blood samples from the prospective study were shipped frozen or at room temperature prior to DNA extraction.

The immunoSEQ Assay, a bias-controlled multiplex PCR, was used to amplify TCRbeta CDR3 regions from genomic DNA. The original methods were these. Nucleated cell counts per sample were estimated from amplification of reference gene primers within the assay. To quantify the absolute abundance of each unique TCRbeta CDR3 rearrangement, sequence reads were collapsed and filtered. For each sample, productive Simpson clonality was calculated by taking the square root of Simpson's diversity index across productive rearrangements. The clones in this table, taken by TCRdb from immuneACCESS, are in-frame only. Not every clone is retained; where verified, under half of the shortfall comes from an unresolved V gene, and the cause of the rest is unknown. The V and J calls and the clone size are those of that table, but D and trimming were determined from the DNA. The sample table contains roughly 160,000 clones; only one count was recorded for less than 85% of them. The leading ten clones occupy approximately 12% of the sample.

In the case of this clone: Its antigen is unknown. Base-call qualities are not available, and no considerably larger clone is one nucleotide away.

Including cysteine and phenylalanine, the CDR3 has 18 amino acids. The DNA shown is the 54-base CDR3, in frame from base 1. V and J lose 4 bases and 5 bases, and a span of 23 bases separates them. The germline V gene sets CDR1 to MGHRA and CDR2 to YSYEKL. Recombination linked TRBV4-1 to TRBJ2-2, and perhaps TRBD2 as D gene, on 5 matching bases. The receptor comes from a man between 50 and 59 years old who had recovered from COVID-19. The sequencing input was PBMCs or T cells enriched from blood (not recorded which). The CDR3 has the sequence CASSPLLREGRRTGELFF. DNA sequence: TGCGCCAGCAGCCCCCTCTTGCGCGAGGGCCGACGGACCGGGGAGCTGTTTTTT.